This TCR beta chain was sequenced for a study of OX40 agonist ivuxolimab in advanced cancers. About the investigation overall: Ivuxolimab was a fully human IgG2 agonistic monoclonal antibody targeting the costimulatory receptor OX40 (CD134). Intravenous ivuxolimab was administered to patients every 2 weeks at six dose levels: 0.01, 0.1, 0.3, 1.5, 3 and 10 mg/kg. Among the roughly 50 dose-escalation patients, approximately 20 had hepatocellular carcinoma, around 15 melanoma, 9 renal cell carcinoma and 9 head and neck cancer. A male proportion of approximately 83% and a mean age of about 60 years, ranging from roughly 23 to 80, were recorded for the dose-escalation cohort. Patients were allowed to have had prior anti-PD-1, anti-PD-L1 or anti-CTLA-4 therapy, and roughly 40% of the dose-escalation patients had been treated with checkpoint inhibitors. Partial responses occurred in three dose-escalation patients: two with cutaneous melanoma and one with hepatocellular carcinoma. The purpose of peripheral TCRbeta sequencing was to test whether ivuxolimab changed TCR sequence diversity and led to clonal T-cell expansion. The paper covers the monotherapy dose-escalation part of the phase I ivuxolimab trial, which included N ≈ 54 patients. Results and caveats for the whole study, not just this receptor: At doses from 0.1 to 3.0 mg/kg, clonal expansion was seen in both CD4+ and CD8+ blood T cells between baseline and week 6. After ivuxolimab, more expanded clones were found on average in CD8+ T cells than in CD4+ T cells. Antigen specificity was not determined for the clonally expanded peripheral T cells. Low levels of normalized T-cell clonal expansion were also seen in some patients who did not respond. In the 0.1-3.0 mg/kg groups, partial responders had among the lowest normalized peripheral clonal expansion, particularly in CD8+ T cells.

The sample holds one count of this clone. The antigen it recognizes is unknown. No base-level quality is on record; no much larger clone is a single base apart. Genomic DNA was isolated from the sorted cells so that the TCRbeta CDR3 region could be sequenced. The immunoSEQ Assay was used for sequencing of TCRbeta CDR3 regions. Held by TCRdb, this immuneACCESS table contains in-frame sequences only and omits some clones. Under half of the omission traces to an unresolved V gene where checked; the cause of the rest is unknown. The table for this sample lists approximately 70,000 clones; about nine tenths of them were counted only once. The ten largest clones take up around 0.53% of the sample. V has 2 bases trimmed and J has 7 bases trimmed; junction bases matching no gene number 20. There are 18 amino acids in the CDR3, from cysteine to phenylalanine inclusive. Solely the CDR3 DNA is kept, with 54 bases framed from the first base. Via the germline V gene, CDR1 is SGHRS and CDR2 YFSETQ.

The trial excluded patients who had a history of autoimmune disease or were on systemic immunosuppression. Peripheral blood for TCR sequencing was collected from all dose cohorts at baseline, on cycle 4 day 1, and on cycle 7 day 1. The samples were drawn from a first-in-human, open-label, multicenter phase I dose-escalation trial of ivuxolimab. Adults with locally advanced or metastatic melanoma, renal cell, hepatocellular, or head and neck squamous cell carcinoma were enrolled in the trial. Before TCR sequencing, CD4+ T cells and CD8+ T cells from peripheral blood were sorted into separate populations.

This receptor was obtained from an adult with an advanced solid tumor such as melanoma, head and neck, liver or kidney cancer. Recombination joined TRBV5-1 with TRBJ1-2; 7 nucleotides in the junction match TRBD1. The material was CD4+ or CD8+ T cells sorted from blood, obtained in a trial of the OX40 agonist ivuxolimab. The CDR3 protein is CASSFVRDSYIDYGGYTF. In nucleotide form, the sequence is TGCGCCAGCAGCTTCGTCCGGGACAGTTATATCGATTACGGTGGCTACACCTTC. Outside the CDR3, residues come from the reference TRBV5-1 and TRBJ1-2 proteins, so the full variable domain is: KAGVTQTPRYLIKTRGQQVTLSCSPISGHRSVSWYQQTPGQGLQFLFEYFSETQRNKGNFPGRFSGRQFSNSRSEMNVSTLELGDSALYLCASSFVRDSYIDYGGYTFGSGTRLTVV.